This paragraph covers one TCR beta chain sequence. Authors' analysis steps: Estimation of nucleated cell counts relied on the amplification of reference gene primers. Some clones are missing from TCRdb's copy, which holds only in-frame ones; the method was immunoSEQ multiplex PCR. V and J calls and clone size are copied from that table; D and trimming were computed from the DNA. The table lists approximately 91,000 clones, roughly 80% of them singletons. This specimen belongs to a study of blood T cell repertoires in COVID-19. Study-level information: Acute-phase and convalescent COVID-19 samples originated in the United States, Italy and Spain. Sample material is recorded as cDNA or gDNA derived from T cells, B-cell-depleted T cells, or PBMCs.

Trimming stripped 5 bases from V and 8 bases from J, with 12 bases between. The germline V gene has CDR1 MDHEN and CDR2 SYDVKM. The CDR3 is 12 amino acids. The chain is built from TRBV28 and TRBJ1-1, with D possibly being TRBD1 (5 bases). The TCR comes from a human donor in a cohort sampled during active COVID-19. Sequenced material: peripheral blood. CDR3 protein: CASSPSGGEAFF. The CDR3 DNA follows: TGTGCCAGCAGTCCTAGCGGGGGGGAAGCTTTCTTT. Full variable domain (rest looked up from reference TRBV28 and TRBJ1-1): DVKVTQSSRYLVKRTGEKVFLECVQDMDHENMFWYRQDPGLGLRLIYFSYDVKMKEKGDIPEGYSVSREKKERFSLILESASTNQTSMYLCASSPSGGEAFFGQGTRLTVV.